These 21 T cell receptor beta chains came from one sample sequenced in a study of beta chain features in type 1 diabetes. Study results and limitations: Patients with Type 1 diabetes showed moderately but significantly shorter TCRB CDR3s in all four CD4+ subsets.

No antigen has been identified for these receptors. Expressed TCRB transcripts were sequenced after all isolated RNA was converted to cDNA. Sequencing was performed with immunoSEQ multiplex PCR; in TCRdb, only in-frame clones are kept and a portion is missing. The data contain roughly 250,000 clones, around 20% of them singletons. The sequencing sample was made of naive CD4+ T cells from blood. These receptor sequences come from a middle-aged woman with type 1 diabetes.

The chain joins TRBV7-3 to TRBJ2-5, with 9 bases that match TRBD1. From germline, CDR1 is SGHTA and CDR2 FQGTGA. V lost 2 bases and J lost 4; bases outside the gene matches: 5. CDR3 length: 15 residues. As DNA, the CDR3 is TGTGCCAGCAGCTTAGGGGGACAGGGTGGAGAGACCCAGTACTTC. Amino acids: CASSLGGQGGETQYF.

The chain carries TRBV7-2 and TRBJ1-1; D unclear. Per the germline V gene, CDR1 is SGHTA and CDR2 is FQGNSA. Trimming shortened V by 5 bases and J by 3 bases, and 10 bases separated the two germline ends. The CDR3 has 13 residues. The CDR3 DNA follows: TGTGCCAGCAGCCGTCAGAGGGACACTGAAGCTTTCTTT. It codes for CASSRQRDTEAFF.

This clone was recorded a few times. CDR3 DNA: TGCGCCAGCAGCCCGGGACTAGCGGGGGGTATCGGCAAAAACATTCAGTACTTC. The encoded protein is CASSPGLAGGIGKNIQYF. The rearrangement joins TRBV4-1 to TRBJ2-4; 15 nucleotides align to TRBD2. The germline gives CDR1 MGHRA, CDR2 YSYEKL. The CDR3 length is 18 residues. V shed 4 bases and J 3 bases; nucleotides not matched to a gene: 7.

V usage is TRBV29-1 and J usage is TRBJ1-1, with 7 bases aligning to TRBD1. Germline V gene data show CDR1 as SQVTM and CDR2 as ANQGSEA. Germline trimming cut 4 bases from V and 3 bases from J; bases unmatched to any gene: 8. This CDR3 is built from 14 residues. CDR3 sequence reads: CSVVQNRGHTEAFF. The CDR3 region has the DNA TGCAGCGTTGTACAAAACAGGGGACACACTGAAGCTTTCTTT.

This clone appeared a few times. This chain links TRBV5-4 with TRBJ2-1; the match to TRBD2 covers 11 bases. V shed 0 bases and J 6 bases; nucleotides not matched to a gene: 11. This CDR3 is 18 amino acids long. The germline V gene encodes CDR1 SGHNT and CDR2 YYREEE (reference sequence). CDR3 bases: TGTGCCAGCAGCTTGGCCGGGATAGCGGGAGGGGGGAGCAATGAGCAGTTCTTC. Translated, it gives CASSLAGIAGGGSNEQFF. The complete variable domain, with remaining parts taken from reference TRBV5-4 and TRBJ2-1, reads ETGVTQSPTHLIKTRGQQVTLRCSSQSGHNTVSWYQQALGQGPQFIFQYYREEENGRGNFPPRFSGLQFPNYSSELNVNALELDDSALYLCASSLAGIAGGGSNEQFFGPGTRLTVL.

The chain joins TRBV18 to TRBJ1-1; D ambiguous. This CDR3 has 14 residues. The germline CDR1 and CDR2 sequences are KGHSH and LQKENI. V was cut by 3 bases and J by 1 base, with 9 bases left in between. The CDR3 is CASSPGAGNTEAFF. The CDR3 DNA sequence: TGTGCCAGCTCACCGGGTGCAGGGAACACTGAAGCTTTCTTT.

This clone was counted a few times. This chain uses TRBV6-5 with TRBJ2-3; TRBD2 aligns across 10 bases. This CDR3 is 15 amino acids long. V was pared by 4 bases and J by 0 bases, with 1 base of the junction left unmatched. Germline assignment: CDR1 MNHEY and CDR2 SVGAGI. The CDR3 loop reads CASSSTSGSTDTQYF. The CDR3 coding sequence is TGTGCCAGCAGTTCGACTAGCGGGAGCACAGATACGCAGTATTTT.

The chain combines TRBV7-9 with TRBJ1-1; D unclear. V was clipped by 5 bases and J by 1 base, with 8 bases between them. The CDR3 extends over 13 amino acids. Germline loops: CDR1 SEHNR, CDR2 FQNEAQ (reference sequence). Here the CDR3 DNA reads TGTGCCAGCAGCGAGAGAACGAACACTGAAGCTTTCTTT. It codes for CASSERTNTEAFF.

This clone was recorded only once. V gene TRBV28 combines with J gene TRBJ2-1; possibly TRBD2 for D (6 bases). Trimming took off 2 bases at V and 2 bases at J, with 7 bases between the two ends. The V gene's germline CDR1 is MDHEN and CDR2 SYDVKM. The CDR3 has 14 residues. CDR3 nucleotides: TGTGCCAGCAGTTTAGGAGGGCCCTACAATGAGCAGTTCTTC. The encoded protein is CASSLGGPYNEQFF. The full variable domain, with the rest looked up from reference TRBV28 and TRBJ2-1, is DVKVTQSSRYLVKRTGEKVFLECVQDMDHENMFWYRQDPGLGLRLIYFSYDVKMKEKGDIPEGYSVSREKKERFSLILESASTNQTSMYLCASSLGGPYNEQFFGPGTRLTVL.

This rearrangement joins TRBV9 to TRBJ1-3; weak D call: TRBD1 (6 bases). Germline V CDR1 and CDR2: SGDLS, YYNGEE. The CDR3 runs to 13 residues. With 2 bases removed from V and 4 bases from J, the gap between germline ends came to 7 bases. The CDR3 DNA reads TGTGCCAGCAGCGTGACAGGAGGAAACACCATATATTTT. Translated: CASSVTGGNTIYF.

In its sample, this clone was seen a few times. The rearrangement joins TRBV29-1 to TRBJ2-3, with 8 positions matching TRBD2. With V trimmed by 4 bases and J by 6 bases, 12 bases remained unmatched. The length of the CDR3 is 15 residues. The germline gives CDR1 SQVTM, CDR2 ANQGSEA. The CDR3 spells CSVGSSGSFSDTQYF. DNA of the CDR3: TGCAGCGTTGGGTCGAGCGGGAGCTTCTCGGATACGCAGTATTTT.

The CDR3 reads CASSVGLAGIGEQFF. For the CDR3, the DNA is TGTGCCAGCAGCGTGGGACTAGCGGGAATCGGTGAGCAGTTCTTC. This sequence joins TRBV9 and TRBJ2-1, with 13 bases identical to TRBD2. The V gene's germline CDR1 is SGDLS and CDR2 YYNGEE. The V and J ends lost 2 bases and 9 bases, in that order; junction bases with no gene match: 5. The CDR3 extends over 15 amino acids.

This clone was counted a single time. This rearrangement joins TRBV18 to TRBJ2-7; weak D call: TRBD1 (7 bases). CDR1 is KGHSH and CDR2 is LQKENI in the germline V gene. This CDR3 has 14 residues. Trimming shortened V by 6 bases and J by 2 bases, and 14 bases separated the two germline ends. The CDR3 loop is CASSPGGTTYEQYF. Here the CDR3 DNA reads TGTGCCAGCTCCCCAGGGGGGACCACCTACGAGCAGTACTTC.

This clone turned up a few times. The chain joins TRBV13 to TRBJ2-1, with unresolved D. The V end was cut by 2 bases, the J end by 5 bases, with 4 bases between. CDR1 PRHDT and CDR2 FYEKMQ come from the germline V gene (reference sequence). This CDR3 region has 12 residues. CDR3 region: CASSLTHNEQFF. The CDR3 DNA reads TGTGCCAGCAGCTTAACTCACAATGAGCAGTTCTTC.

The chain employs TRBV7-2 and TRBJ2-2; unclear D gene. The CDR3 spans 13 residues. From germline, CDR1 is SGHTA and CDR2 FQGNSA. The germline V and J ends were trimmed by 3 bases and 6 bases, with 8 bases remaining between them. The CDR3 region has the DNA TGTGCCAGCAGCTTCAGCGAGTCCGGGGAGCTGTTTTTT. It encodes CASSFSESGELFF. The full variable domain, its missing parts supplied by reference TRBV7-2 and TRBJ2-2, is GAGVSQSPSNKVTEKGKDVELRCDPISGHTALYWYRQSLGQGLEFLIYFQGNSAPDKSGLPSDRFSAERTGGSVSTLTIQRTQQEDSAVYLCASSFSESGELFFGEGSRLTVL.

In its sample, this clone was seen a few times. The rearrangement links TRBV2 to TRBJ1-1, with D possibly matching TRBD1 (5 bases). The V and J ends lost 2 bases and 0 bases respectively, with 10 bases between them. Germline-derived CDR1 and CDR2 are SNHLY and FYNNEI. The CDR3 spans 15 residues. As DNA, the CDR3 is TGTGCCAGCAGTGAACAGGGTACCATGAACACTGAAGCTTTCTTT. Translation: CASSEQGTMNTEAFF.

The chain links TRBV25-1 to TRBJ2-1; D gene uncertain. The CDR3 spans 13 residues. The V end was cut by 5 bases, the J end by 6 bases, with 11 bases between. Germline values: CDR1 MGHDK, CDR2 SYGVNS. Written as DNA, the CDR3 is TGTGCCAGCAGTTTCCTTAGTGTCAATGAGCAGTTCTTC. This translates into CASSFLSVNEQFF.

This clone was observed a handful of times. The chain couples TRBV7-2 to TRBJ2-5; TRBD2 is a possible D gene (6 bases). V dropped 5 bases and J dropped 7 bases, with 14 bases sitting between them. CDR1 is SGHTA and CDR2 is FQGNSA in the germline V gene. The CDR3 is 13 residues long. DNA of the CDR3: TGTGCCAGCAGCCCCCTGGGGAGGAGGACCCAGTACTTC. Translated, it gives CASSPLGRRTQYF.

The genes are TRBV5-1 and TRBJ2-1, with 9 bases aligning to TRBD1. Trimming cost V 0 bases and J 5 bases; bases outside gene matches: 6. The germline V gene has CDR1 SGHRS and CDR2 YFSETQ. The CDR3 consists of 16 residues. CDR3 DNA sequence: TGCGCCAGCAGCTTGGTGGGACAGGGCCTCAACAATGAGCAGTTCTTC. This translates into CASSLVGQGLNNEQFF.

This chain uses TRBV20-1 with TRBJ2-5; D not resolved. V was shortened by 5 bases and J by 2 bases, with 3 bases between the two germline ends. The CDR3 loop spans 10 amino acids. Germline lookup yields CDR1 DFQATT and CDR2 SNEGSKA (reference sequence). CDR3 protein: CSALQETQYF. In DNA, the CDR3 is TGCAGTGCTCTTCAAGAGACCCAGTACTTC.

Here the CDR3 reads CASSLMRDSPYEQYF. The CDR3 bases are TGTGCCAGCAGCTTAATGAGGGACAGCCCCTACGAGCAGTACTTC. The chain couples TRBV11-2 to TRBJ2-7; 7 bases are shared with TRBD1. Germline V lookup: CDR1 SGHAT, CDR2 FQNNGV. The CDR3 sequence is 15 residues long. Trimming cost V 2 bases and J 2 bases; bases outside gene matches: 6.